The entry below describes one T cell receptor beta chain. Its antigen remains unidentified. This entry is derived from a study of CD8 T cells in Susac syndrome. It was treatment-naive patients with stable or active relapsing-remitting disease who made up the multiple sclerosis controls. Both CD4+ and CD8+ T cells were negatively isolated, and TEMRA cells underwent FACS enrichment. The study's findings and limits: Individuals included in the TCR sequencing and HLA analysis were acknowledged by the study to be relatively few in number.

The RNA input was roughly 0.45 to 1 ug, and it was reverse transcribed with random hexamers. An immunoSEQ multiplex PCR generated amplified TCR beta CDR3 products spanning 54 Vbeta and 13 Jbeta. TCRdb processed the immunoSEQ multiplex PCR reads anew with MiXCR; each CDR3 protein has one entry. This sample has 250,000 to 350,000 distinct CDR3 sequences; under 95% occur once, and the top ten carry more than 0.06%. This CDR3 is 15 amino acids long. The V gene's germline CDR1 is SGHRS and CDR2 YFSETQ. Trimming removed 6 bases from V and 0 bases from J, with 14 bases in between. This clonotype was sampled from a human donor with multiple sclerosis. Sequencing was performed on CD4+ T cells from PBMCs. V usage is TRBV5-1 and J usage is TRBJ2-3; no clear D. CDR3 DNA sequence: TGCGCCAGCACCGTTGGGCTCCCTAGCACAGATACGCAGTATTTT. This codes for CASTVGLPSTDTQYF.